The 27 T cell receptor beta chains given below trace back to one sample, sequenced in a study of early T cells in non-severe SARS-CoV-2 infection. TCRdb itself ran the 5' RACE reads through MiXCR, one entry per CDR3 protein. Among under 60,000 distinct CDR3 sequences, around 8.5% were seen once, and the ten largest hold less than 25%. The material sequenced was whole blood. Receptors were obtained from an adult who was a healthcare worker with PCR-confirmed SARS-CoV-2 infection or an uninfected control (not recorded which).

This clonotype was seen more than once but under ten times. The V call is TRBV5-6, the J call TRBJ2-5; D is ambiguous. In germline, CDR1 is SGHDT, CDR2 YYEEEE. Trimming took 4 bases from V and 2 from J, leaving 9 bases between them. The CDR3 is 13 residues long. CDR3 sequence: CASSRTTQETQYF. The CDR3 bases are TGTGCCAGCAGCAGAACTACGCAAGAGACCCAGTACTTC.

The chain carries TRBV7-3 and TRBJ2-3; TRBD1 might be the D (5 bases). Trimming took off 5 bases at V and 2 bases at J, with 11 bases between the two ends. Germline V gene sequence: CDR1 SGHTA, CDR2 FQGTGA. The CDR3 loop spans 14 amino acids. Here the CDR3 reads CASSQQAHTDTQYF. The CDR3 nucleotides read TGTGCCAGCAGCCAACAGGCCCACACAGATACGCAGTATTTT. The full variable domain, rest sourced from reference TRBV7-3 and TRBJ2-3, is GAGVSQTPSNKVTEKGKYVELRCDPISGHTALYWYRQSLGQGPEFLIYFQGTGAADDSGLPNDRFFAVRPEGSVSTLKIQRTERGDSAVYLCASSQQAHTDTQYFGPGTRLTVL.

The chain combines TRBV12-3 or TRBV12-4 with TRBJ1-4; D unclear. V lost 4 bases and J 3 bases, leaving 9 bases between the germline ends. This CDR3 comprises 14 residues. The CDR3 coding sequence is TGTGCCAGCAGTTACGAAGGGTCTAATGAAAAACTGTTTTTT. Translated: CASSYEGSNEKLFF.

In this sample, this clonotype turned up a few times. CDR3 bases: TGTGCCAGCAGCGGGACGCCAGATACGCAGTATTTT. The encoded protein is CASSGTPDTQYF. The genes are TRBV11-2 and TRBJ2-3; D tentatively reads TRBD1 or TRBD2 (5 bases each). The CDR3 spans 12 residues. The V gene's germline CDR1 is SGHAT and CDR2 FQNNGV. V was cut by 5 bases and J by 4 bases, with 7 bases left in between.

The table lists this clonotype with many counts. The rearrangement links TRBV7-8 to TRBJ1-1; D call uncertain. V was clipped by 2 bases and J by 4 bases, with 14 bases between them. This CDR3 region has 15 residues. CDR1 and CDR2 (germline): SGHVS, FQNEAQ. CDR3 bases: TGTGCCAGCAGCTTAAATCAAGGTTTTTCCACTGAAGCTTTCTTT. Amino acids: CASSLNQGFSTEAFF.

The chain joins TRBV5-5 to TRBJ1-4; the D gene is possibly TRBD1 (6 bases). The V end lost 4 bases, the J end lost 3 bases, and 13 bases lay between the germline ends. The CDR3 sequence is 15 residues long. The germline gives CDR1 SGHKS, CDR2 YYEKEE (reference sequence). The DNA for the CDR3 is TGTGCCAGCAGCCCACCCCCAGGGGCTAATGAAAAACTGTTTTTT. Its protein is CASSPPPGANEKLFF.

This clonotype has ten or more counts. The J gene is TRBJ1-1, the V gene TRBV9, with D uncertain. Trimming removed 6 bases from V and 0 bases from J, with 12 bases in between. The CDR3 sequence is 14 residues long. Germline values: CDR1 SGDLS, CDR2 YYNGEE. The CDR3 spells CASNIGGMNTEAFF. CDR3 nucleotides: TGTGCCAGCAACATCGGTGGAATGAACACTGAAGCTTTCTTT.

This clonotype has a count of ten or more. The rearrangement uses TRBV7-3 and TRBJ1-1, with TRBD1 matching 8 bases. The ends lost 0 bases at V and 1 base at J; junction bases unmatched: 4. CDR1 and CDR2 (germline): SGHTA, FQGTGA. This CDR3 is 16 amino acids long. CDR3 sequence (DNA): TGTGCCAGCAGCTTAACCGGGACAGGCGCGAACACTGAAGCTTTCTTT. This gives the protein CASSLTGTGANTEAFF.

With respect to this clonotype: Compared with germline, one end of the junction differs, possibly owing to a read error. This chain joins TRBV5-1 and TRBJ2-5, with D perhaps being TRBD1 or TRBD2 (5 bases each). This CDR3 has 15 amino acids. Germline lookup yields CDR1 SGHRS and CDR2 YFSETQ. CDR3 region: CASSPAGTQQETQYF. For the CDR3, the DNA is TGCGCAAGCAGCCCTGCCGGGACGCAACAAGAGACCCAGTACTTC.

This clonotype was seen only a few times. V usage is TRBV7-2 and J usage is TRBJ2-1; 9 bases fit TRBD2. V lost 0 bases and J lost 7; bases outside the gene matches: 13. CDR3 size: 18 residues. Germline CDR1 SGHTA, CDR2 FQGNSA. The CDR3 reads CASSLAPSGGKGRNEQFF. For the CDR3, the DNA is TGTGCCAGCAGCTTAGCGCCAAGCGGGGGGAAGGGCCGGAATGAGCAGTTCTTC.

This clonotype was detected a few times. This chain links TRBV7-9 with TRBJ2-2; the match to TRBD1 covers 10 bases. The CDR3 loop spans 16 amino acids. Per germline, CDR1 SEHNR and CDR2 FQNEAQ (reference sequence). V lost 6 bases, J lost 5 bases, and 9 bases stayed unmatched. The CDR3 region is CASRSRDRGRTGELFF. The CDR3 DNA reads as TGTGCCAGCAGGTCAAGGGACAGGGGAAGGACCGGGGAGCTGTTTTTT.

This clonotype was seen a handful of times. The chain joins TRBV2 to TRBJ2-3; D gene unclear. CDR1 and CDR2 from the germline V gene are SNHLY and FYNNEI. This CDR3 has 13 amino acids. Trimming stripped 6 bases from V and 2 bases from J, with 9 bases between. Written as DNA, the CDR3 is TGTGCCAGCAGCCCCCCCTTCACAGATACGCAGTATTTT. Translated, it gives CASSPPFTDTQYF. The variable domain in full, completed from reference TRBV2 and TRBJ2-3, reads EPEVTQTPSHQVTQMGQEVILRCVPISNHLYFYWYRQILGQKVEFLVSFYNNEISEKSEIFDDQFSVERPDGSNFTLKIRSTKLEDSAMYFCASSPPFTDTQYFGPGTRLTVL.

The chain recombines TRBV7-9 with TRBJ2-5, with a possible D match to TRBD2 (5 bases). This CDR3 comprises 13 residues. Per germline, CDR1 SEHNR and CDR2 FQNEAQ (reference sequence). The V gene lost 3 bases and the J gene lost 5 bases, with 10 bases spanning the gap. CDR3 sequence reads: CASSLDSLETQYF. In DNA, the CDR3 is TGTGCCAGCAGCTTGGACTCTCTTGAGACCCAGTACTTC.

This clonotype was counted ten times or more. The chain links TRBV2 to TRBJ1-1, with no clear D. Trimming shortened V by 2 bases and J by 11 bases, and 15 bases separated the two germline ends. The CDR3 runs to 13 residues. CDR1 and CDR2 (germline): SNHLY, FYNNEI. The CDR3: CASSELWGITAFF. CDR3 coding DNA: TGTGCCAGCAGTGAACTATGGGGTATCACGGCTTTCTTT.

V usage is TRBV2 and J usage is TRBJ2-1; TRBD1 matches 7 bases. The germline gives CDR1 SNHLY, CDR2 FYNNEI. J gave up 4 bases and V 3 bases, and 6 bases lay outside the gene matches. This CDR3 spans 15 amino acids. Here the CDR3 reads CASSERPGGYNEQFF. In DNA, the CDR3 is TGTGCCAGCAGTGAGCGGCCAGGGGGTTACAATGAGCAGTTCTTC.

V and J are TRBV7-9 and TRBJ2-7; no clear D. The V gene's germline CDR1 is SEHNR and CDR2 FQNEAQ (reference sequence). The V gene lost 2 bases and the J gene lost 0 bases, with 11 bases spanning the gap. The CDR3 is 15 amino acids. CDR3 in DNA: TGTGCCAGCAGCTTACTAAGTGAAAGCTCCTACGAGCAGTACTTC. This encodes CASSLLSESSYEQYF. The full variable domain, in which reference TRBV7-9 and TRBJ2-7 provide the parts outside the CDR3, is DTGVSQNPRHKITKRGQNVTFRCDPISEHNRLYWYRQTLGQGPEFLTYFQNEAQLEKSRLLSDRFSAERPKGSFSTLEIQRTEQGDSAMYLCASSLLSESSYEQYFGPGTRLTVT.

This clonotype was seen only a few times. The chain's CDR3 is CASSLTGDTQYF. For the CDR3, the DNA is TGCGCCAGCAGCTTGACCGGAGATACGCAGTATTTT. The chain joins TRBV5-1 to TRBJ2-3, with D hard to call. Germline V lookup: CDR1 SGHRS, CDR2 YFSETQ. V lost 1 base and J 5 bases, leaving 5 bases between the germline ends. The CDR3 extends over 12 amino acids.

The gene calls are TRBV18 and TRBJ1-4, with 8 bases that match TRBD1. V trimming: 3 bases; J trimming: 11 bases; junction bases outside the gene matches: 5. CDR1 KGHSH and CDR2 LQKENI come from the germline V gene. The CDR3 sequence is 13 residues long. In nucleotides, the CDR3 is TGTGCCAGCTCACCGGACAGGGAAGTTAAACTGTTTTTT. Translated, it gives CASSPDREVKLFF.

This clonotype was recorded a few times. CDR3: CASSLLGAGRTGYKNIQYF. The CDR3 DNA reads TGTGCCAGCAGTTTACTGGGGGCCGGACGAACAGGGTACAAAAACATTCAGTACTTC. V and J are TRBV12-3 or TRBV12-4 and TRBJ2-4, with D perhaps matching TRBD1 (6 bases). CDR3 length equals 19 residues. V was clipped by 2 bases and J by 3 bases, with 23 bases between them.

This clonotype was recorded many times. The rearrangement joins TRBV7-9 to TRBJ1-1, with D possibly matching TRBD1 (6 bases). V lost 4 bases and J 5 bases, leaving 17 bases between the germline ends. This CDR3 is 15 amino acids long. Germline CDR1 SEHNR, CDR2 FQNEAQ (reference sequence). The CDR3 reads CASSWEGHMGTEAFF. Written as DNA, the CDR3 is TGTGCCAGCAGCTGGGAGGGACACATGGGGACTGAAGCTTTCTTT.

The CDR3 loop reads CASSRDAGLAGVQKTGELFF. The CDR3, as DNA: TGTGCCAGCAGCCGAGACGCGGGACTAGCGGGTGTTCAAAAGACCGGGGAGCTGTTTTTT. This chain links TRBV7-8 with TRBJ2-2; 12 nucleotides match TRBD2. CDR3 size: 20 residues. V lost 5 bases and J lost 5; bases outside the gene matches: 18. Germline V gene sequence: CDR1 SGHVS, CDR2 FQNEAQ. Filled out from reference TRBV7-8 and TRBJ2-2, the complete variable domain reads GAGVSQSPRYKVAKRGQDVALRCDPISGHVSLFWYQQALGQGPEFLTYFQNEAQLDKSGLPSDRFFAERPEGSVSTLKIQRTQQEDSAVYLCASSRDAGLAGVQKTGELFFGEGSRLTVL.

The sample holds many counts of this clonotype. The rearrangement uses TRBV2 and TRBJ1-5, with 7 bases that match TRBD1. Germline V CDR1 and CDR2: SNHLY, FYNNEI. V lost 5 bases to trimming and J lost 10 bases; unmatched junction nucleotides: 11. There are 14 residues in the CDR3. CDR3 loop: CASSWDSVISPQHF. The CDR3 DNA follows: TGTGCCAGCAGTTGGGACAGCGTAATCAGCCCCCAGCATTTT.

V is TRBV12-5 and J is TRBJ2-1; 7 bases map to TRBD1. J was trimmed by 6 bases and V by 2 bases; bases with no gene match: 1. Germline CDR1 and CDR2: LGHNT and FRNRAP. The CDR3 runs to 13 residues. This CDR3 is CASGLTGVNEQFF. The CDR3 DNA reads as TGTGCTAGTGGTTTGACAGGGGTCAATGAGCAGTTCTTC.

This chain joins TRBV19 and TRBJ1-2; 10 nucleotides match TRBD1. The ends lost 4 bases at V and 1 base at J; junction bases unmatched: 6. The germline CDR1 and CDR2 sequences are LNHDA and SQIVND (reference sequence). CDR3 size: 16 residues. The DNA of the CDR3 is TGTGCCAGTAGTACCCGGACAGGGGGGCATAACTATGGCTACACCTTC. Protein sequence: CASSTRTGGHNYGYTF. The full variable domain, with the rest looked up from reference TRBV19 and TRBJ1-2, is DGGITQSPKYLFRKEGQNVTLSCEQNLNHDAMYWYRQDPGQGLRLIYYSQIVNDFQKGDIAEGYSVSREKKESFPLTVTSAQKNPTAFYLCASSTRTGGHNYGYTFGSGTRLTVV.

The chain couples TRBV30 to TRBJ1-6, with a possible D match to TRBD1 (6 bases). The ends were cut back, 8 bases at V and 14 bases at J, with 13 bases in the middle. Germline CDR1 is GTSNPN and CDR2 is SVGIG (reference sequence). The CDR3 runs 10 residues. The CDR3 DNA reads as TGTGCCCCGGGACATAGAGCCCTCCACTTT. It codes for CAPGHRALHF.

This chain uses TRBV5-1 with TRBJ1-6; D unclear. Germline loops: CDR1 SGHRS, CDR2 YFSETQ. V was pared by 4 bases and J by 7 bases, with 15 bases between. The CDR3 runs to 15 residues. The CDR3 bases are TGCGCCAGCAGCGGAACCGGGATTTCGAATTCACCCCTCCACTTT. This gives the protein CASSGTGISNSPLHF.

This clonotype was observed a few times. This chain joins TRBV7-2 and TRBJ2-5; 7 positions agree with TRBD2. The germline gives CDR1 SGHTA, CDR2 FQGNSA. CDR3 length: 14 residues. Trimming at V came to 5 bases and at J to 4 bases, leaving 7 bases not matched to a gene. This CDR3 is CASSPEWGGETQYF. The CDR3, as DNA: TGTGCCAGCAGCCCAGAATGGGGGGGAGAGACCCAGTACTTC.